A single sample gave rise to the 15 T cell receptor beta chains below, sequenced in a study of blood T cell repertoires in COVID-19. TCRdb keeps only in-frame clones here, not all; method: immunoSEQ multiplex PCR. There are roughly 80,000 clones in the sample; over 80% occur only once, and around 3.3% lies in the top ten. The sequencing input was peripheral blood. The receptor source for this set is a man in his fifties or sixties with acute or convalescent COVID-19.

This rearrangement joins TRBV7-6 to TRBJ2-1; a weak D match, TRBD2 (6 bases). This CDR3 has 15 amino acids. The germline gives CDR1 SGHVS, CDR2 FNYEAQ. V dropped 5 bases and J dropped 0 bases, with 11 bases sitting between them. CDR3 loop: CASSLQTSSYNEQFF. The CDR3, as DNA: TGTGCCAGCAGCCTGCAGACTAGCTCCTACAATGAGCAGTTCTTC.

The chain has TRBV7-2 and TRBJ2-7; 9 bases are shared with TRBD2. CDR3 size: 14 residues. The J segment lost 9 bases and the V segment lost 0 bases, leaving 6 bases of the junction unmatched. CDR1 is SGHTA, CDR2 FQGNSA, per germline. This CDR3 is CASSLALAGAVQYF. The CDR3 region has the DNA TGTGCCAGCAGCTTAGCCTTAGCGGGAGCCGTGCAGTACTTC.

This chain connects TRBV6-5 to TRBJ1-2; 10 bases are a match to TRBD1. There are 16 residues in the CDR3. The V and J ends lost 0 bases and 4 bases, in that order; junction bases with no gene match: 5. CDR1 is MNHEY and CDR2 is SVGAGI in the germline V gene. The CDR3 DNA reads as TGTGCCAGCAGTTACTCGACAGGGGGCCTGTTCTATGGCTACACCTTC. As protein: CASSYSTGGLFYGYTF.

V and J are TRBV28 and TRBJ2-3; D remains unclear. Germline assignment: CDR1 MDHEN and CDR2 SYDVKM. Trimming stripped 5 bases from V and 1 base from J, with 13 bases between. The CDR3 has 15 amino acids. The CDR3 nucleotides read TGTGCCAGCAGTCCCACTATAGCCGGCACAGATACGCAGTATTTT. It specifies CASSPTIAGTDTQYF.

Only one count was recorded for this clone. This chain connects TRBV6-6 to TRBJ1-2, with D unresolved. Germline V CDR1 and CDR2: MNHNY, SVGAGI (reference sequence). V gave up 4 bases and J gave up 4 bases, with 13 bases separating them. There are 14 residues in the CDR3. DNA for the CDR3: TGTGCCAGCAGTTCCCAAGGGAGGAGCTATGGCTACACCTTC. It specifies CASSSQGRSYGYTF.

This chain links TRBV7-2 with TRBJ2-7; TRBD2 aligns across 10 bases. Germline-derived CDR1 and CDR2 are SGHTA and FQGNSA. The junction had 5 bases not matched to a gene; V was cut back by 4 bases and J by 5 bases. The CDR3 consists of 14 residues. Here the CDR3 reads CASSWASGSNEQYF. The CDR3 region has the DNA TGTGCCAGCAGCTGGGCTAGCGGGAGTAACGAGCAGTACTTC.

The chain is built from TRBV6-5 and TRBJ1-5; D unclear. From germline, CDR1 is MNHEY and CDR2 SVGAGI. V lost 7 bases and J 0 bases, leaving 13 bases between the germline ends. This CDR3 is 15 amino acids long. The CDR3 protein is CASKWQVYSNQPQHF. The CDR3 coding sequence is TGTGCCAGCAAATGGCAGGTCTATAGCAATCAGCCCCAGCATTTT.

In its sample, this clone was seen a few times. This chain uses TRBV5-1 with TRBJ1-1, with unresolved D. This CDR3 has 13 amino acids. CDR1 SGHRS and CDR2 YFSETQ come from the germline V gene. Trimming cost V 5 bases and J 8 bases, with 16 bases left between them. The CDR3 spells CASRHQEDREAFF. In DNA form, the CDR3 reads TGCGCCAGCAGACATCAGGAGGACCGAGAAGCTTTCTTT.

V and J are TRBV6-2 or TRBV6-3 and TRBJ2-7; 7 bases fit TRBD1. There are 13 residues in the CDR3. J lost 7 bases, V lost 2 bases, and 5 bases had no gene match. The V gene's germline CDR1 is MNHEY and CDR2 SVGEGT. The CDR3, as DNA: TGTGCCAGCAGTTACGAAGACAGGGATGAGCAGTACTTC. This translates into CASSYEDRDEQYF.

The chain carries TRBV5-1 and TRBJ1-6; D gene ambiguous. Trimming took off 5 bases at V and 6 bases at J, with 12 bases between the two ends. The CDR3 has 14 amino acids. Germline CDR1 and CDR2: SGHRS and YFSETQ. Written as DNA, the CDR3 is TGCGCCAGCAGTCAGAGAACAGTTAATTCACCCCTCCACTTT. This sequence encodes CASSQRTVNSPLHF. The full variable domain, with the rest looked up from reference TRBV5-1 and TRBJ1-6, is KAGVTQTPRYLIKTRGQQVTLSCSPISGHRSVSWYQQTPGQGLQFLFEYFSETQRNKGNFPGRFSGRQFSNSRSEMNVSTLELGDSALYLCASSQRTVNSPLHFGNGTRLTVT.

The rearrangement links TRBV24-1 to TRBJ2-5, with a possible D match to TRBD2 (6 bases). V was clipped by 3 bases and J by 3 bases, with 13 bases between them. The length of the CDR3 is 15 residues. Germline lookup yields CDR1 KGHDR and CDR2 SFDVKD. CDR3 residues: CATSDGASEEETQYF. The CDR3 DNA reads TGTGCCACCAGTGATGGGGCTAGCGAGGAAGAGACCCAGTACTTC.

The rearrangement uses TRBV28 and TRBJ1-5, with D possibly matching TRBD1 (5 bases). Germline assignment: CDR1 MDHEN and CDR2 SYDVKM. The CDR3 runs to 16 residues. V was trimmed by 5 bases and J by 7 bases, leaving 21 bases between them. The CDR3 coding sequence is TGTGCCAGCAGTCGAAGGCGCCCAGGGTATGGGCAGCCCCAGCATTTT. It codes for CASSRRRPGYGQPQHF. Full variable domain (missing parts from reference TRBV28 and TRBJ1-5): DVKVTQSSRYLVKRTGEKVFLECVQDMDHENMFWYRQDPGLGLRLIYFSYDVKMKEKGDIPEGYSVSREKKERFSLILESASTNQTSMYLCASSRRRPGYGQPQHFGDGTRLSIL.

This clone was detected a few times. The chain is built from TRBV7-9 and TRBJ2-5; perhaps TRBD2 as D (6 bases). This CDR3 comprises 13 residues. Trimming pared 8 bases from V and 5 bases from J, leaving 15 bases between. CDR1 SEHNR and CDR2 FQNEAQ come from the germline V gene (reference sequence). CDR3 residues: CASDLGLAETQYF. In nucleotides, the CDR3 is TGTGCCAGCGATCTGGGGCTAGCGGAGACCCAGTACTTC.

J is TRBJ2-5 and V is TRBV9; no reliable D call. V dropped 1 base and J dropped 2 bases, with 9 bases sitting between them. This CDR3 contains 14 residues. Germline loops: CDR1 SGDLS, CDR2 YYNGEE. CDR3 coding DNA: TGTGCCAGCAGCGTAACTCCGGTACAAGAGACCCAGTACTTC. The encoded protein is CASSVTPVQETQYF.

CDR3 region: CASSQISGGIQETQYF. In DNA form, the CDR3 reads TGCGCCAGCAGCCAAATCAGCGGGGGGATACAAGAGACCCAGTACTTC. The chain employs TRBV4-3 and TRBJ2-5, with 9 bases identical to TRBD2. The CDR3 loop spans 16 amino acids. Germline V gene data show CDR1 as LGHNA and CDR2 as YSLEER. Trimming cost V 2 bases and J 2 bases; bases outside gene matches: 6.